These T cell receptor beta chains were read from a single sample in a study of CD8+ T cells in alopecia areata. Measured with immunoSEQ multiplex PCR; TCRdb has only the in-frame clones, and not every one. The repertoire holds about 82,000 clones, with just over 50% as singletons. The sample consisted of NKG2D-high CD8+ T cells sorted from blood. The receptors come from a human donor with alopecia areata. Each CDR3 is given with its conserved first and last residue. Each record gives: clone size, J gene, CDR3 length, V gene, D gene, CDR3 protein, CDR3 DNA. D genes are given only for firm matches. Clone size is not always given. Where it is, it says once, few, many or a class for expanded clones.

>NA|TRBJ2-1|16|TRBV5-1|TRBD1
CASSGADRGPYNEQFF
TGCGCCAGCAGCGGAGCCGACAGGGGACCCTACAATGAGCAGTTCTTC
>NA|TRBJ1-2|15|TRBV25-1|TRBD1
CASSWSGQGAWGYTF
TGTGCCAGCAGTTGGTCTGGACAGGGGGCTTGGGGCTACACCTTC
>few|TRBJ2-7|13|TRBV19|NA
CASSPDSHYEQYF
TGTGCCAGTAGCCCGGATAGCCATTACGAGCAGTACTTC
>NA|TRBJ2-1|14|TRBV9|TRBD1
CASSADRGGNEQFF
TGTGCCAGCAGCGCGGACAGGGGAGGGAATGAGCAGTTCTTC
>NA|TRBJ2-1|12|TRBV11-2|TRBD2
CASSWSGDEQFF
TGTGCCAGCAGCTGGAGCGGGGACGAGCAGTTCTTC
>NA|TRBJ2-7|14|TRBV5-4|NA
CASSLGSSLYEQYF
TGTGCCAGCAGCTTGGGGAGCAGCCTCTACGAGCAGTACTTC
>NA|TRBJ2-7|15|TRBV4-2|NA
CASSPTGDPTYEQYF
TGTGCCAGCAGCCCAACGGGGGACCCTACCTACGAGCAGTACTTC
>NA|TRBJ2-7|11|TRBV27|NA
CASRSLGEQYF
TGTGCCAGCAGGAGCCTGGGAGAGCAGTACTTC
>NA|TRBJ2-3|13|TRBV4-1|NA
CASSQELADTQYF
TGCGCCAGCAGCCAAGAATTGGCAGATACGCAGTATTTT
>NA|TRBJ2-7|15|TRBV11-2|NA
CASSLVAGSVHEQYF
TGTGCCAGCAGCTTAGTGGCGGGCTCCGTCCACGAGCAGTACTTC
>NA|TRBJ2-1|12|TRBV27|NA
CASRAGVNEQFF
TGTGCCAGTAGGGCGGGCGTCAATGAGCAGTTCTTC
>few|TRBJ2-1|14|TRBV29-1|NA
CSGEGGEEANEQFF
TGCAGCGGTGAAGGCGGGGAGGAGGCCAATGAGCAGTTCTTC
>NA|TRBJ1-2|17|TRBV4-3|NA
CASSHEISIRGAYGYTF
TGCGCCAGCAGCCACGAAATCTCGATAAGGGGTGCCTATGGCTACACCTTC
>NA|TRBJ2-1|13|TRBV30|TRBD2
CAWRYSGGVEQFF
TGTGCCTGGCGGTATAGCGGGGGAGTTGAGCAGTTCTTC
>few|TRBJ2-3|12|TRBV30|NA
CAWSRGTDTQYF
TGTGCCTGGAGCAGGGGCACAGATACGCAGTATTTT
>few|TRBJ1-1|14|TRBV7-8|NA
CASSLDNANTEAFF
TGTGCCAGCAGCTTAGACAACGCAAACACTGAAGCTTTCTTT
>NA|TRBJ2-1|14|TRBV9|NA
CASSVTSSYNEQFF
TGTGCCAGCAGCGTTACGAGCTCCTACAATGAGCAGTTCTTC
>NA|TRBJ1-2|15|TRBV4-1|NA
CASSQDWILWHGYTF
TGCGCCAGCAGCCAAGATTGGATACTATGGCATGGCTACACCTTC
>few|TRBJ2-7|13|TRBV19|NA
CASSILSGDEQYF
TGTGCCAGTAGTATATTAAGTGGGGACGAGCAGTACTTC
>few|TRBJ1-1|14|TRBV2|NA
CASSESPANTEAFF
TGTGCCAGCAGTGAATCACCTGCCAACACTGAAGCTTTCTTT
>few|TRBJ2-7|14|TRBV18|TRBD2
CASSPPLGGNEQYF
TGTGCCAGCTCACCACCGTTGGGAGGGAACGAGCAGTACTTC
>few|TRBJ2-7|15|TRBV29-1|NA
CSVESILRDFYEQYF
TGCAGCGTAGAATCCATTCTCAGGGACTTCTACGAGCAGTACTTC
>NA|TRBJ1-4|14|TRBV29-1|NA
CSVESRDFNEKLFF
TGCAGCGTTGAATCCCGGGATTTTAATGAAAAACTGTTTTTT
>NA|TRBJ2-7|13|TRBV4-1|NA
CASSQDLGYEQYF
TGCGCCAGCAGCCAAGATCTCGGCTACGAGCAGTACTTC
>NA|TRBJ1-1|14|TRBV6-1|NA
CASPGQTWRTEAFF
TGTGCCAGCCCCGGACAGACGTGGCGGACTGAAGCTTTCTTT
>NA|TRBJ2-1|17|TRBV7-9|TRBD1
CASSTLEKGAKFNEQFF
TGTGCCAGCAGCACACTCGAAAAGGGGGCGAAGTTTAATGAGCAGTTCTTC
>NA|TRBJ2-7|11|TRBV27|NA
CASSLGVEQYF
TGTGCCAGCAGTTTGGGGGTCGAGCAGTACTTC
>NA|TRBJ2-7|15|TRBV7-2|NA
CASSLALSSFYEQYF
TGTGCCAGCAGCTTAGCGCTAAGCAGTTTCTACGAGCAGTACTTC
>few|TRBJ1-3|13|TRBV29-1|NA
CSVATGSGNTIYF
TGCAGCGTTGCGACAGGCTCTGGAAACACCATATATTTT
>NA|TRBJ2-3|13|TRBV6-5|NA
CASSYIGTDTQYF
TGTGCCAGCAGTTACATTGGCACAGATACGCAGTATTTT
>NA|TRBJ2-7|20|TRBV19|TRBD2
CASSIGSGPGLAGAHYEQYF
TGTGCCAGTAGTATAGGGTCCGGACCGGGACTAGCGGGAGCCCACTACGAGCAGTACTTC
>NA|TRBJ2-2|13|TRBV13|NA
CASSFRNTGELFF
TGTGCCAGCAGCTTTCGTAACACCGGGGAGCTGTTTTTT
>NA|TRBJ2-1|12|TRBV5-6|NA
CASSLSWDEQFF
TGTGCCAGCAGCTTGTCGTGGGATGAGCAGTTCTTC
>NA|TRBJ2-1|14|TRBV4-2|TRBD2
CASSLAGGNNEQFF
TGTGCCAGCAGCCTAGCGGGGGGTAACAATGAGCAGTTCTTC
>NA|TRBJ2-3|13|TRBV7-9|NA
CASSPQVMDTQYF
TGTGCCAGCAGTCCGCAGGTTATGGATACGCAGTATTTT
>few|TRBJ1-4|16|TRBV27|NA
CASSFNAGRANEKLFF
TGTGCCAGCAGTTTTAATGCGGGCAGGGCAAATGAAAAACTGTTTTTT
>NA|TRBJ1-5|14|TRBV30|TRBD1
CAWTIQGAGQPQHF
TGTGCCTGGACAATACAGGGGGCGGGTCAGCCCCAGCATTTT
>NA|TRBJ2-7|13|TRBV30|NA
CASIRRGPYEQYF
TGTGCCTCTATCCGCCGCGGACCCTACGAGCAGTACTTC
>NA|TRBJ2-2|20|TRBV28|NA
CASRTPTLGGTWVRTGELFF
TGTGCCAGCAGGACCCCCACCTTGGGGGGAACCTGGGTTCGTACCGGGGAGCTGTTTTTT
>NA|TRBJ2-3|14|TRBV27|NA
CASSPHRDTDTQYF
TGTGCCAGCAGCCCTCACAGGGACACAGATACGCAGTATTTT
>many|TRBJ1-1|15|TRBV28|TRBD1
CASRHRTGRVTEAFF
TGTGCCAGCAGACACAGGACAGGGCGGGTCACTGAAGCTTTCTTT
>NA|TRBJ1-1|11|TRBV2|NA
CATFGGTEAFF
TGTGCCACTTTCGGGGGAACTGAAGCTTTCTTT
>NA|TRBJ2-5|15|TRBV5-6|TRBD1
CASSFPTGAMETQYF
TGTGCCAGCAGCTTCCCGACAGGGGCAATGGAGACCCAGTACTTC
>NA|TRBJ2-3|14|TRBV5-1|NA
CASSLEKRVDTQYF
TGCGCCAGCAGCTTGGAGAAGAGGGTAGATACGCAGTATTTT
>NA|TRBJ2-7|16|TRBV15|TRBD2
CATSTWTSGDSHEQYF
TGTGCCACCAGCACATGGACTAGCGGGGATAGCCACGAGCAGTACTTC
>NA|TRBJ2-1|12|TRBV27|NA
CASSSSTREQFF
TGTGCCAGCAGCTCTAGTACGCGGGAGCAGTTCTTC
>NA|TRBJ2-1|17|TRBV4-1|NA
CASSRGRAESSYNEQFF
TGCGCCAGCAGCCGGGGGCGGGCCGAGAGCTCCTACAATGAGCAGTTCTTC
>NA|TRBJ2-5|14|TRBV9|NA
CASSGSGPQETQYF
TGTGCCAGCAGCGGGAGCGGTCCCCAAGAGACCCAGTACTTC
>few|TRBJ2-7|13|TRBV6-5|NA
CASHWAKGREQYF
TGTGCCAGCCATTGGGCTAAAGGTCGCGAGCAGTACTTC
>NA|TRBJ2-1|14|TRBV6-5|TRBD2
CASSYMDGGVEQFF
TGTGCCAGCAGTTACATGGACGGGGGGGTTGAGCAGTTCTTC
>NA|TRBJ1-2|11|TRBV25-1|NA
CASSGYYGYTF
TGTGCCAGCAGTGGCTACTATGGCTACACCTTC
>NA|TRBJ2-1|16|TRBV11-2|TRBD2
CASSLDQDGRGNEQFF
TGTGCCAGCAGCTTAGATCAGGACGGGAGGGGGAATGAGCAGTTCTTC
>NA|TRBJ2-1|16|TRBV5-1|TRBD2
CASSLPTSGDYNEQFF
TGCGCCAGCAGCCTGCCAACTAGCGGGGACTACAATGAGCAGTTCTTC